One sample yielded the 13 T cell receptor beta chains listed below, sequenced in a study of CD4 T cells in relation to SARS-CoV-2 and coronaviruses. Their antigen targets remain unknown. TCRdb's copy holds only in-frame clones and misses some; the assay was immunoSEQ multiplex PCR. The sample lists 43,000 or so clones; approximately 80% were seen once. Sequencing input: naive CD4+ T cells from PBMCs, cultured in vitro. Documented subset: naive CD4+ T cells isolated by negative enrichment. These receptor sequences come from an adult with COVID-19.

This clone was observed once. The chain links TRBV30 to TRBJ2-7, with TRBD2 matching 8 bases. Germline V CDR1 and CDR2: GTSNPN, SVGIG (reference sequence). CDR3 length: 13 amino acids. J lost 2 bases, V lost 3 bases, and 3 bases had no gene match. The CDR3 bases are TGTGCCTGGAGGGGACTAGGCCCCTACGAGCAGTACTTC. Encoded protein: CAWRGLGPYEQYF.

CDR3 amino acids: CASSHSTSGRLNEQFF. Here the CDR3 DNA reads TGTGCCAGCAGCCACTCGACTAGCGGGCGCCTCAATGAGCAGTTCTTC. This chain joins TRBV3-1 (or the pseudogene TRBV3-2) and TRBJ2-1; TRBD2 aligns across 10 bases. The CDR3 spans 16 residues. Trimming took 3 bases from V and 6 from J; bases not matched to a gene: 8. In germline, CDR1 is LGHDT, CDR2 YNNKEL (reference sequence).

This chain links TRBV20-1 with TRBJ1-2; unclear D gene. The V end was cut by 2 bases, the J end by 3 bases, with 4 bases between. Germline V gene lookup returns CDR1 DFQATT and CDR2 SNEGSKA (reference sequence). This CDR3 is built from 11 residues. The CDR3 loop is CSARRDYGYTF. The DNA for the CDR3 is TGCAGTGCTAGACGGGACTATGGCTACACCTTC.

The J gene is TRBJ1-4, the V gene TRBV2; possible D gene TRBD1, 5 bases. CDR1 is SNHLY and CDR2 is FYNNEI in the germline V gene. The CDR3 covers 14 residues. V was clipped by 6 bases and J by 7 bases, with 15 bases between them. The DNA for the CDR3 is TGTGCCAGCAGGCTACCCGGGGGTGTTGAAAAACTGTTTTTT. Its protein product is CASRLPGGVEKLFF.

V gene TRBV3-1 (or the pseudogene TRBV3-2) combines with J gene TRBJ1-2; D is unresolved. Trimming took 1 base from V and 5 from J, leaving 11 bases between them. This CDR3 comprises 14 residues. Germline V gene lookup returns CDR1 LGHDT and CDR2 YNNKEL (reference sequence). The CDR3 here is CASSQGDGLYGYTF. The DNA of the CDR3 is TGTGCCAGCAGCCAAGGCGACGGCTTGTATGGCTACACCTTC.

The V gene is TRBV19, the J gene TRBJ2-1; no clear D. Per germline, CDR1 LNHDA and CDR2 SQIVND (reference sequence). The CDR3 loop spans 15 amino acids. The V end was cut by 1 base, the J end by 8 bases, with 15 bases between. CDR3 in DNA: TGTGCCAGTAGTATAGCGCAGGAAAGCGCCTATGAGCAGTTCTTC. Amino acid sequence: CASSIAQESAYEQFF.

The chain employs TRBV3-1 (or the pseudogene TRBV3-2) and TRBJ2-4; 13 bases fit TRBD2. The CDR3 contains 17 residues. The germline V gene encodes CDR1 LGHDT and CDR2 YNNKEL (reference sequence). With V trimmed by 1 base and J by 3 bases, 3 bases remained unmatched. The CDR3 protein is CASSQVRTSGSKNIQYF. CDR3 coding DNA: TGTGCCAGCAGCCAAGTACGGACTAGCGGGAGCAAAAACATTCAGTACTTC.

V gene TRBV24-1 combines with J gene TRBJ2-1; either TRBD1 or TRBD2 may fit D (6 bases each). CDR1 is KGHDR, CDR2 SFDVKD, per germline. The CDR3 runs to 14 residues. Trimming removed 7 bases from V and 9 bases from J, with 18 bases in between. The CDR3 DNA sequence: TGTGCCACCAGCCTAAGCTCACAGGGAGGTGAGCAGTTCTTC. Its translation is CATSLSSQGGEQFF.

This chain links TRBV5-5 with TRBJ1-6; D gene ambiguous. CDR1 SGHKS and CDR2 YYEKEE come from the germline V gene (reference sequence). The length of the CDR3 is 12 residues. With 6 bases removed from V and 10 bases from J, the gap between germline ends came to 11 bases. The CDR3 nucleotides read TGTGCCAGCACCGAATCGGACTCACCCCTCCACTTT. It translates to CASTESDSPLHF. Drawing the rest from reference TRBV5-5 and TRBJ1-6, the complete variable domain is DAGVTQSPTHLIKTRGQQVTLRCSPISGHKSVSWYQQVLGQGPQFIFQYYEKEERGRGNFPDRFSARQFPNYSSELNVNALLLGDSALYLCASTESDSPLHFGNGTRLTVT.

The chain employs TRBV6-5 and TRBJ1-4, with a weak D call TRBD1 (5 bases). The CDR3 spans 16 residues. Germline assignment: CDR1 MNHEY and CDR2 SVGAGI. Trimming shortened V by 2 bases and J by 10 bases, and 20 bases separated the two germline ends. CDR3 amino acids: CASSYSRTFSSGKLFF. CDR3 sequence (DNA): TGTGCCAGCAGTTACAGCAGGACATTCTCTTCGGGAAAACTGTTTTTT.

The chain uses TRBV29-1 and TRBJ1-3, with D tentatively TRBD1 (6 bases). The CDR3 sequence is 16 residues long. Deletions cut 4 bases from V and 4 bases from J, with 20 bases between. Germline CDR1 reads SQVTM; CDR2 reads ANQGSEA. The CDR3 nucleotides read TGCAGCGTTGGGGTGGATGCTGGGGGCTCCGGAAACACCATATATTTT. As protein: CSVGVDAGGSGNTIYF. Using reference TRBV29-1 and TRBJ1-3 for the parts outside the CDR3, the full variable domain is SAVISQKPSRDICQRGTSLTIQCQVDSQVTMMFWYRQQPGQSLTLIATANQGSEATYESGFVIDKFPISRPNLTFSTLTVSNMSPEDSSIYLCSVGVDAGGSGNTIYFGEGSWLTVV.

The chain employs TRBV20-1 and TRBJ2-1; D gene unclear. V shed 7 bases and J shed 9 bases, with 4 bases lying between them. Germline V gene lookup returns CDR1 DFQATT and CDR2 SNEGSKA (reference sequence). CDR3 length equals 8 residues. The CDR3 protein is CSGGEQFF. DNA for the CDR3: TGCAGTGGGGGTGAGCAGTTCTTC.

CDR3 loop: CSVGLRGSYNEQFF. Written as DNA, the CDR3 is TGCAGCGTTGGTTTGCGCGGCTCCTACAATGAGCAGTTCTTC. V gene TRBV29-1 combines with J gene TRBJ2-1; D unclear. CDR1 and CDR2 from the germline V gene are SQVTM and ANQGSEA. V dropped 4 bases and J dropped 0 bases, with 10 bases sitting between them. CDR3 length: 14 amino acids.